The clone carrying this T cell receptor (beta chain) was counted only a few times. V was clipped by 0 bases and J by 2 bases; unmatched bases: 2. The germline gives CDR1 LGHNA, CDR2 YNFKEQ. The CDR3 has 16 amino acids. The data are from a study of blood T cell repertoires in COVID-19. About the study: There were acute and convalescent COVID-19 samples, and they came from the United States, Italy and Spain.

Sequencing used immunoSEQ multiplex PCR; TCRdb keeps in-frame clones, though not all of them. The table has about 250,000 clones, 82% seen once; the top ten hold roughly 4.7%. The sequenced material came from peripheral blood. The chain has TRBV4-2 and TRBJ1-5; 9 bases agree with TRBD1. The clonotype originates from a woman between 65 and 79 years old with acute or convalescent COVID-19. CDR3 in amino acids: CASSQDGDRGNQPQHF. The DNA of the CDR3 is TGTGCCAGCAGCCAAGATGGGGACAGGGGCAATCAGCCCCAGCATTTT.